This TCR beta chain was captured in a study of blood T cell repertoires in COVID-19. TCRdb's table, derived via immunoSEQ multiplex PCR, lists solely in-frame clones and lacks some. The sample carries approximately 80,000 clones, approximately 90% recorded once. CDR3 size: 16 residues. Germline values: CDR1 ENHRY, CDR2 SYGVKD. J was trimmed by 7 bases and V by 0 bases; bases with no gene match: 9. The clonotype originates from a human donor in a cohort sampled during active COVID-19. The chain uses TRBV10-3 and TRBJ1-2, with 9 bases lining up with TRBD1. The sequenced material came from peripheral blood. In DNA, the CDR3 is TGTGCCATCAGTGAGTCGACAGGGACAGGGTGGTCTGGCTACACCTTC. It codes for CAISESTGTGWSGYTF.